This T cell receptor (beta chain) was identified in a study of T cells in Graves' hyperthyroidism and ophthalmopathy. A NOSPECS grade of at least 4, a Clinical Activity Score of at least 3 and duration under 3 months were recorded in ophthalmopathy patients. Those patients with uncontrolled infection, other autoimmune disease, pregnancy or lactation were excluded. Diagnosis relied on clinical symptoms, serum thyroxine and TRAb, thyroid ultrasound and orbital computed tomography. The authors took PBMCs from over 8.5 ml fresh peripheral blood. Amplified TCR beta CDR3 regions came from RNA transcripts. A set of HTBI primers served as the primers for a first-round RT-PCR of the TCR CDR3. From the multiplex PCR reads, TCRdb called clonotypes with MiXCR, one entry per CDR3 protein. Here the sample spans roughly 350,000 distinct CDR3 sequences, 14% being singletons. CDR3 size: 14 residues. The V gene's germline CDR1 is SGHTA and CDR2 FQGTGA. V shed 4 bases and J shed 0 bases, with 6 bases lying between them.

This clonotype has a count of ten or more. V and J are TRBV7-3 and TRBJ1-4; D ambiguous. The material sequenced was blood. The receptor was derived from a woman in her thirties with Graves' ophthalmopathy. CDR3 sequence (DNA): TGTGCCAGCAGCTCGCCAGCAACTAATGAAAAACTGTTTTTT. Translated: CASSSPATNEKLFF.